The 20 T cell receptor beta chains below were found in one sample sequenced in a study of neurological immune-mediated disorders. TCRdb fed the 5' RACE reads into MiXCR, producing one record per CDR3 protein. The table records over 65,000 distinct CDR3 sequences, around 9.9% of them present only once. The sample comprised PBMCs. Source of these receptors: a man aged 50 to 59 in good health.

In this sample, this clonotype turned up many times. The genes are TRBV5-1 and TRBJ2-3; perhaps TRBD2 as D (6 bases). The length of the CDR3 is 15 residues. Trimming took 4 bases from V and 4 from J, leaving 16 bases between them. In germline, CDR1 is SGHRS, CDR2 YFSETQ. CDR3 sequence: CASSQEGRPPDTQYF. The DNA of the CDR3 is TGCGCCAGCAGCCAGGAGGGGAGGCCCCCAGATACGCAGTATTTT.

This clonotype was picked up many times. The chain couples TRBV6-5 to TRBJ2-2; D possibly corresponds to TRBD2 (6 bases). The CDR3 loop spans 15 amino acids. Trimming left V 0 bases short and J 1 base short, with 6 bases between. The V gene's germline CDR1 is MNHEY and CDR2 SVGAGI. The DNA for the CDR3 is TGTGCCAGCAGTTACTCGGGACTGAACACCGGGGAGCTGTTTTTT. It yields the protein CASSYSGLNTGELFF.

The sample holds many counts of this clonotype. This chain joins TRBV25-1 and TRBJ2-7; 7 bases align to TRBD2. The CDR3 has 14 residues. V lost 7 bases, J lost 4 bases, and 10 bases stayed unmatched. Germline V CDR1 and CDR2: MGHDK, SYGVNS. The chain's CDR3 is CASKKAGSTYEQYF. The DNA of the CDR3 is TGTGCCAGCAAGAAAGCGGGATCCACTTACGAGCAGTACTTC.

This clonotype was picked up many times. CDR3 nucleotides: TGTGCCAGCAGTTTCGGGACAGGGGCCACCGGGGAGCTGTTTTTT. Protein product: CASSFGTGATGELFF. The genes are TRBV5-6 and TRBJ2-2, with 10 bases that match TRBD1. CDR1 and CDR2 from the germline V gene are SGHDT and YYEEEE. This CDR3 is 15 amino acids long. The junction had 5 bases not matched to a gene; V was cut back by 5 bases and J by 4 bases. The full variable domain, completed using reference TRBV5-6 and TRBJ2-2, is DAGVTQSPTHLIKTRGQQVTLRCSPKSGHDTVSWYQQALGQGPQFIFQYYEEEERQRGNFPDRFSGHQFPNYSSELNVNALLLGDSALYLCASSFGTGATGELFFGEGSRLTVL.

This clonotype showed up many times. CDR3 sequence reads: CASSSKIDNEQFF. As DNA, the CDR3 is TGTGCCAGCAGCTCGAAAATAGACAATGAGCAGTTCTTC. The rearrangement links TRBV9 to TRBJ2-1, with D unclear. In germline, CDR1 is SGDLS, CDR2 YYNGEE. The ends were cut back, 4 bases at V and 5 bases at J, with 10 bases in the middle. The CDR3 totals 13 residues.

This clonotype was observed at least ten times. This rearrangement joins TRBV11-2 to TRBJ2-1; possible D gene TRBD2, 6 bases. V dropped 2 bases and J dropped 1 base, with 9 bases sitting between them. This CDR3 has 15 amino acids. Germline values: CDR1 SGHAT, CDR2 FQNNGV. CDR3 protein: CASSLLAKSYNEQFF. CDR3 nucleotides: TGTGCCAGCAGCTTACTAGCGAAGTCCTACAATGAGCAGTTCTTC.

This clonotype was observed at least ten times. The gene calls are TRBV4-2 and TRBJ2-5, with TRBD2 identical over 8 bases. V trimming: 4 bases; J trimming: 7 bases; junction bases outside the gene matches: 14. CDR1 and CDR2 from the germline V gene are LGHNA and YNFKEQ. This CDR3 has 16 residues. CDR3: CASSRQRAGDRGTQYF. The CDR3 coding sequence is TGTGCCAGCAGCCGTCAGCGAGCGGGAGATAGGGGGACCCAGTACTTC.

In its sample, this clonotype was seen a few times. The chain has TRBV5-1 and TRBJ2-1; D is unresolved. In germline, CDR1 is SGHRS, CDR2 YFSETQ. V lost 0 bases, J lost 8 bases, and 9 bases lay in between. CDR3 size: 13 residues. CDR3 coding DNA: TGCGCCAGCAGCTTGGCCATAGGAGATGAGCAGTTCTTC. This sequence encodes CASSLAIGDEQFF.

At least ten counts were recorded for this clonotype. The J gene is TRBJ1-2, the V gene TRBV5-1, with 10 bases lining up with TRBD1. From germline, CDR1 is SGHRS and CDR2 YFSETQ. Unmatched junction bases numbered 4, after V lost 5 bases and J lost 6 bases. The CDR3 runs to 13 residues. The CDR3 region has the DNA TGCGCCAGCAGGACTGGACAGGGGGATGGCTACACCTTC. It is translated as CASRTGQGDGYTF. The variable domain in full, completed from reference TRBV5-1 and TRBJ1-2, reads KAGVTQTPRYLIKTRGQQVTLSCSPISGHRSVSWYQQTPGQGLQFLFEYFSETQRNKGNFPGRFSGRQFSNSRSEMNVSTLELGDSALYLCASRTGQGDGYTFGSGTRLTVV.

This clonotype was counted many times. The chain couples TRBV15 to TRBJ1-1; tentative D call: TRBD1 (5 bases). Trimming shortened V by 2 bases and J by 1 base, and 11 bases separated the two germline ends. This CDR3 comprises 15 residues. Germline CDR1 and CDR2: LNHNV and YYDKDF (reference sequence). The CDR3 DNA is TGTGCCACCAGCAGATACGGGACCGGGAACACTGAAGCTTTCTTT. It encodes CATSRYGTGNTEAFF. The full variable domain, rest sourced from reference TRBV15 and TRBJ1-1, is DAMVIQNPRYQVTQFGKPVTLSCSQTLNHNVMYWYQQKSSQAPKLLFHYYDKDFNNEADTPDNFQSRRPNTSFCFLDIRSPGLGDTAMYLCATSRYGTGNTEAFFGQGTRLTVV.

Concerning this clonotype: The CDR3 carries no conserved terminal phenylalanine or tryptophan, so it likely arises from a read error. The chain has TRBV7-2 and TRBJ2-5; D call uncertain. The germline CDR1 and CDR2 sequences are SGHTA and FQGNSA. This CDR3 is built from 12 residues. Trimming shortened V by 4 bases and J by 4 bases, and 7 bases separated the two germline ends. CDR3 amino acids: CASSSLGETQYY. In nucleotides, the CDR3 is TGTGCCAGCAGCTCACTCGGAGAGACCCAGTACTAC.

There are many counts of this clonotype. CDR3 region: CASSFSDSPNEKLFF. CDR3 DNA: TGCGCCAGCAGCTTTTCCGACAGCCCTAATGAAAAACTGTTTTTT. The rearrangement joins TRBV5-1 to TRBJ1-4, with D tentatively TRBD1 (5 bases). This CDR3 has 15 amino acids. The V and J ends lost 2 bases and 3 bases respectively, with 11 bases between them. The germline CDR1 and CDR2 sequences are SGHRS and YFSETQ.

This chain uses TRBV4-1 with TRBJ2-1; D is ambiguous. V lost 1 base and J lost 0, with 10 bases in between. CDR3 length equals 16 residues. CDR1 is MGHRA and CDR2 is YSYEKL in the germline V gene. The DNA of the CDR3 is TGCGCCAGCAGCCAAGTATTCCGGAGCTCCTACAATGAGCAGTTCTTC. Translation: CASSQVFRSSYNEQFF.

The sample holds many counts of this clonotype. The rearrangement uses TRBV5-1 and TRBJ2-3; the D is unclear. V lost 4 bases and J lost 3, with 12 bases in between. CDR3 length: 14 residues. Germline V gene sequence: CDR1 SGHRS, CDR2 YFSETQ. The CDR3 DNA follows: TGCGCCAGCAGCGTCTCGGGCTGGACAGATACGCAGTATTTT. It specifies CASSVSGWTDTQYF.

The CDR3 coding sequence is TGCAGTGCTAGAGATTCCGGGAGGGCCGTCGATGAGCAGTTCTTC. It yields the protein CSARDSGRAVDEQFF. The gene calls are TRBV20-1 and TRBJ2-1, with 8 bases identical to TRBD2. Germline CDR1 and CDR2: DFQATT and SNEGSKA (reference sequence). Trimming removed 0 bases from V and 8 bases from J; junction bases left unmatched: 9. The CDR3 covers 15 residues.

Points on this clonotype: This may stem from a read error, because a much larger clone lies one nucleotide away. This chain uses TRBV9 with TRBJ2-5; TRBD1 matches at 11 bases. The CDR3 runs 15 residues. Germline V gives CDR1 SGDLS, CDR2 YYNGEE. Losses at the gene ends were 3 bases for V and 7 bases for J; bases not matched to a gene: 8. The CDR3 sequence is CASSGSGTGGVTQYF. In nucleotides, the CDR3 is TGTGCCAGCAGCGGAAGTGGGACAGGGGGAGTGACCCAGTACTTC. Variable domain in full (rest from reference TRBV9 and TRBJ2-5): DSGVTQTPKHLITATGQRVTLRCSPRSGDLSVYWYQQSLDQGLQFLIQYYNGEERAKGNILERFSAQQFPDLHSELNLSSLELGDSALYFCASSGSGTGGVTQYFGPGTRLLVL.

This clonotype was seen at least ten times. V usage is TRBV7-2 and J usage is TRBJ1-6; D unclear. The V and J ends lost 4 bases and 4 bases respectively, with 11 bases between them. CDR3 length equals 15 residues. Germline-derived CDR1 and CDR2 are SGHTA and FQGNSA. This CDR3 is CASSSPGSYNSPLHF. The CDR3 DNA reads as TGTGCCAGCAGCTCCCCGGGCAGTTATAATTCACCCCTCCACTTT.

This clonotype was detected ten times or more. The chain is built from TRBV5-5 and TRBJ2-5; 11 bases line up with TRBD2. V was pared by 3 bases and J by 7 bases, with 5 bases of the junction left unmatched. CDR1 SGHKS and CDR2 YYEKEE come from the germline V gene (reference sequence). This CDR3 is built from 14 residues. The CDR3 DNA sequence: TGTGCCAGCAGCTCCGTACTAGCGGGAGCGACCCAGTACTTC. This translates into CASSSVLAGATQYF.

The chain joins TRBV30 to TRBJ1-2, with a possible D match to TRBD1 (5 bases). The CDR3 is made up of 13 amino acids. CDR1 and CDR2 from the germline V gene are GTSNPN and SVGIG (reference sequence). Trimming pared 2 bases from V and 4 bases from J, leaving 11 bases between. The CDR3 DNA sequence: TGTGCCTGGAGTAGAGAGGGGCGCTATGGCTACACCTTC. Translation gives CAWSREGRYGYTF.

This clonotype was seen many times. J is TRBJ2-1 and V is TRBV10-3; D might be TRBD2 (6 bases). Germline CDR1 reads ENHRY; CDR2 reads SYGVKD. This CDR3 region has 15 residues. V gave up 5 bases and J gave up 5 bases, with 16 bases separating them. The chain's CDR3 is CAISRDSITDNEQFF. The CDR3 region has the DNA TGTGCCATCAGTCGGGACTCCATCACTGACAATGAGCAGTTCTTC.